This T cell receptor beta chain came from a study of blood T cell repertoires in COVID-19. Study-wide background: PBMCs, B-cell-depleted T cells, or T cells provided the cDNA or gDNA that made up the material.

This CDR3 has 14 residues. Germline CDR1 MNHNY, CDR2 SVGAGI (reference sequence). V was clipped by 6 bases and J by 8 bases; unmatched bases: 11. Sequencing was performed with immunoSEQ multiplex PCR; in TCRdb, only in-frame clones are kept and a portion is missing. The profile shows under 50,000 clones, approximately 95% of them singletons. Followed over time, Seattle patients had been enrolled while infection was active. V and J are TRBV6-6 and TRBJ1-2; 8 bases are a match to TRBD1. Sequences were obtained from peripheral blood. The sequence came from a man in his fifties or sixties with COVID-19, enrolled during active disease. CDR3 sequence: CASSTTSGGKGYTF. The CDR3, as DNA: TGTGCCAGCAGCACAACGTCAGGGGGCAAGGGCTACACCTTC.